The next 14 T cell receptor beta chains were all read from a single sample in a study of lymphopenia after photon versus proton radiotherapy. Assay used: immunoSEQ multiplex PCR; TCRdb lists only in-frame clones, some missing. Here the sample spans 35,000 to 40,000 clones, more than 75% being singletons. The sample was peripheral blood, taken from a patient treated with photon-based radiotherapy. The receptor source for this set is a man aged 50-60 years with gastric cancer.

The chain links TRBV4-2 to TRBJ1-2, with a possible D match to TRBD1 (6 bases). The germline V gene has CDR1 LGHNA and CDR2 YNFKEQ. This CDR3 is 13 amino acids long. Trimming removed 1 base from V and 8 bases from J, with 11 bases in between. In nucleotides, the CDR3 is TGTGCCAGCAGCCAAGTGGACAGACAAGGCTACACCTTC. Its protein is CASSQVDRQGYTF.

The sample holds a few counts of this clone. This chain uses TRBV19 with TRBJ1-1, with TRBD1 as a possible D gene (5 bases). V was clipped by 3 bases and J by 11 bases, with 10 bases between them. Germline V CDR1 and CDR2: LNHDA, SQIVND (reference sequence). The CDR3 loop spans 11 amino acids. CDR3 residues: CASSIGRDAFF. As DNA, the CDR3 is TGTGCCAGTAGTATCGGCAGGGACGCTTTCTTT.

CDR3 nucleotide sequence: TGTGCCAGTAACCCCCTAGCGGGAGGCACAGATACGCAGTATTTT. Translating gives CASNPLAGGTDTQYF. The chain couples TRBV19 to TRBJ2-3, with TRBD2 matching over 10 bases. Germline V gene lookup returns CDR1 LNHDA and CDR2 SQIVND (reference sequence). J was trimmed by 1 base and V by 7 bases; bases with no gene match: 5. This CDR3 has 15 amino acids.

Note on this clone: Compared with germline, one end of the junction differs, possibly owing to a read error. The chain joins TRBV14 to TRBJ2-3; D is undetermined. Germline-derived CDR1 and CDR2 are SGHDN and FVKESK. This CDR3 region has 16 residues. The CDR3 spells CAGSQDNRKRADTQYF. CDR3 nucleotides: TGTGCCGGCAGCCAAGATAATCGGAAACGAGCAGATACGCAGTATTTT.

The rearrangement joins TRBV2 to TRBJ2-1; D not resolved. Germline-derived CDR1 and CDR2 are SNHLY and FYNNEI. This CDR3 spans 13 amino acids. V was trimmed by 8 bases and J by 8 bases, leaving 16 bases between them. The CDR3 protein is CASEASVRDEQFF. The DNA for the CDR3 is TGTGCCAGCGAGGCGTCAGTCCGGGATGAGCAGTTCTTC.

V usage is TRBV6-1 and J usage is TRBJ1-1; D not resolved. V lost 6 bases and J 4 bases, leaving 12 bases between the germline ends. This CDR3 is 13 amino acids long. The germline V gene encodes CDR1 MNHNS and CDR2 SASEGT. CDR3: CASRQAASTEAFF. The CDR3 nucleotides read TGTGCCAGCAGGCAGGCCGCGAGCACTGAAGCTTTCTTT.

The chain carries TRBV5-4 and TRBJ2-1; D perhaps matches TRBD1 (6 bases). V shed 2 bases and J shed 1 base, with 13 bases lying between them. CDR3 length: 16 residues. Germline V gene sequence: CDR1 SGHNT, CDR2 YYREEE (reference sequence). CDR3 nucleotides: TGTGCCAGCAGCTTCCCAGGGGTTTTTTCCTACAATGAGCAGTTCTTC. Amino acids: CASSFPGVFSYNEQFF.

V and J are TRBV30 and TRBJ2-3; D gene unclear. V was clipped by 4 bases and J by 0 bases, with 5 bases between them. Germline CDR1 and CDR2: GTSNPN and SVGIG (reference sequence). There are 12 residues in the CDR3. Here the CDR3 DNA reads TGTGCCTGGATCCTAAGCACAGATACGCAGTATTTT. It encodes CAWILSTDTQYF.

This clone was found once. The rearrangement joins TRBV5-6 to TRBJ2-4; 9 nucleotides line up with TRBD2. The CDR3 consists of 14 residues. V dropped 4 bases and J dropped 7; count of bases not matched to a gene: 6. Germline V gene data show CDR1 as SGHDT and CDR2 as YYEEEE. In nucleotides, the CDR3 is TGTGCCAGCAGCGGTAGCGGGAGAAGGAACATTCAGTACTTC. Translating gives CASSGSGRRNIQYF.

CDR3 residues: CASSIRLAGDWETQYF. CDR3 bases: TGTGCCAGCAGCATAAGACTAGCGGGAGACTGGGAGACCCAGTACTTC. The chain uses TRBV5-6 and TRBJ2-5, with 12 bases fitting TRBD2. From germline, CDR1 is SGHDT and CDR2 YYEEEE. CDR3 length: 16 residues. V shed 4 bases and J 5 bases; nucleotides not matched to a gene: 9.

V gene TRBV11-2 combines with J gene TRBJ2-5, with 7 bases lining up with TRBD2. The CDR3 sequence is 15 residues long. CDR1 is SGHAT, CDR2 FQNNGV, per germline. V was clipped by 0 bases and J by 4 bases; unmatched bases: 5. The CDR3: CASSLDGSSGETQYF. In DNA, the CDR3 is TGTGCCAGCAGCTTAGATGGGTCTAGCGGAGAGACCCAGTACTTC.

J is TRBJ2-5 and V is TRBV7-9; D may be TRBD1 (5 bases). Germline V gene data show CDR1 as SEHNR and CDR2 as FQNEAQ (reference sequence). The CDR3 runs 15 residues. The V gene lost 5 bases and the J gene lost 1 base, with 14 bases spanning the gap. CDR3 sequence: CASSPYGQGQETQYF. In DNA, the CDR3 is TGTGCCAGCAGCCCGTATGGGCAGGGCCAAGAGACCCAGTACTTC.

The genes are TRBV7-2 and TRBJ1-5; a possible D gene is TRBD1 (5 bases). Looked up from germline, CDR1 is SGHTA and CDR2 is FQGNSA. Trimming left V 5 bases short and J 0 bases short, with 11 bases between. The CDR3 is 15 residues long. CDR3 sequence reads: CASSPTGGSNQPQHF. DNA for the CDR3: TGTGCCAGCAGCCCAACAGGAGGTAGCAATCAGCCCCAGCATTTT. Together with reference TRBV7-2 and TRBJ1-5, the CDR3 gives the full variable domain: GAGVSQSPSNKVTEKGKDVELRCDPISGHTALYWYRQSLGQGLEFLIYFQGNSAPDKSGLPSDRFSAERTGGSVSTLTIQRTQQEDSAVYLCASSPTGGSNQPQHFGDGTRLSIL.

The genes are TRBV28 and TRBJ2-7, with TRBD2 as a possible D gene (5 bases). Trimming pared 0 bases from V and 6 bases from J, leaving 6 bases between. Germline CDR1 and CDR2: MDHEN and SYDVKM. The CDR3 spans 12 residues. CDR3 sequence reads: CASSLWGSEQYF. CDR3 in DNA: TGTGCCAGCAGTTTATGGGGGAGCGAGCAGTACTTC.